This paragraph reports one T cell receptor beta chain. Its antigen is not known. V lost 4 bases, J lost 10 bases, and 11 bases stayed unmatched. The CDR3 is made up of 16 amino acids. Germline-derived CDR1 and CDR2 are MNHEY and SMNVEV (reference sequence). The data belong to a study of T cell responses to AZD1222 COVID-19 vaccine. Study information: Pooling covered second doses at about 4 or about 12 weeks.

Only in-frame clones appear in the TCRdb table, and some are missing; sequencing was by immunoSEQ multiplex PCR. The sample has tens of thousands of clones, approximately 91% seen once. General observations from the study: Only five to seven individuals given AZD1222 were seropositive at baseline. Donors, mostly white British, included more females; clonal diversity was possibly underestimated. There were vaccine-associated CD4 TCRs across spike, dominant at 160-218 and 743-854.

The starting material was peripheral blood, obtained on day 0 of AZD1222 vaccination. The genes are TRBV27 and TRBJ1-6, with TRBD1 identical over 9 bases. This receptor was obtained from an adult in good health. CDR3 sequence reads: CASSYTGGVQRSPLHF. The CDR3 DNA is TGTGCCAGCAGTTACACAGGGGGCGTCCAACGCTCACCCCTCCACTTT.